This T cell receptor beta chain was recovered during a study of blood T cell repertoires in COVID-19. In the study's own analysis: Amplification of reference gene primers provided the estimated nucleated cell counts. This table comes from immunoSEQ multiplex PCR, and its TCRdb copy is limited to in-frame clones, with some not included. Clonal size and the V and J genes are those of that table, whereas D and trimming came from the DNA. The sample contains under 350,000 clones, approximately 83% of which appear only once. V lost 4 bases to trimming and J lost 9 bases, with 7 bases between them. Germline CDR1 reads SGHTA; CDR2 reads FQGNSA. This CDR3 has 11 amino acids.

The sequencing sample was made of PBMCs or T cells enriched from blood (not recorded which). The receptor comes from a middle-aged woman with acute COVID-19. This chain joins TRBV7-2 and TRBJ2-1; no clear D gene. This CDR3 is CASSSLREQFF. As DNA, the CDR3 is TGTGCCAGCAGCTCCCTTCGTGAGCAGTTCTTC. The whole variable domain, filled in from reference TRBV7-2 and TRBJ2-1, reads GAGVSQSPSNKVTEKGKDVELRCDPISGHTALYWYRQSLGQGLEFLIYFQGNSAPDKSGLPSDRFSAERTGGSVSTLTIQRTQQEDSAVYLCASSSLREQFFGPGTRLTVL.